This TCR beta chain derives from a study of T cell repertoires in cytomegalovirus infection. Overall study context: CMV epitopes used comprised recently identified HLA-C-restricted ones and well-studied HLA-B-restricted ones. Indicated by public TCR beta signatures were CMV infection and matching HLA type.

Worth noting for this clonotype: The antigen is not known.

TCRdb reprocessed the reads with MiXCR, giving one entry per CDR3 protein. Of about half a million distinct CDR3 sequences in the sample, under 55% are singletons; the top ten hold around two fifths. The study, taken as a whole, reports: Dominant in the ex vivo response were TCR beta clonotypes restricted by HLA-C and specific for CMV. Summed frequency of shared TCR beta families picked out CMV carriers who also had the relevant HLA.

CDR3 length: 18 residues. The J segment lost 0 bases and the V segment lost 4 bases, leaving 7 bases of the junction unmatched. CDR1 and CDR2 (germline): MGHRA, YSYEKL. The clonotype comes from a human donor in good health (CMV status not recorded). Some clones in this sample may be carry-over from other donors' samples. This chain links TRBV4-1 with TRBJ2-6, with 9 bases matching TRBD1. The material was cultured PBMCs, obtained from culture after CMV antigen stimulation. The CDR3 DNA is TGCGCCAGCAGCCCGGGGACAGGGTTTAGCTCTGGGGCCAACGTCCTGACTTTC. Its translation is CASSPGTGFSSGANVLTF.